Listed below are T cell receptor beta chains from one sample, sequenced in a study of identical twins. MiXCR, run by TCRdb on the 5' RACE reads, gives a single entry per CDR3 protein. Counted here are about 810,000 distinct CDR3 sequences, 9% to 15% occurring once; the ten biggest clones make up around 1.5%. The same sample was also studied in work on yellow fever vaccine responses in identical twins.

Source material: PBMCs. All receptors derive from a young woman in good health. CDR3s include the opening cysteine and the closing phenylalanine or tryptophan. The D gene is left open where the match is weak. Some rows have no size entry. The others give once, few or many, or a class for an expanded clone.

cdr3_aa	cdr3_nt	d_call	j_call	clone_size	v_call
CSARDLEYEQYF	TGCAGTGCTAGAGATTTGGAGTACGAGCAGTACTTC	NA	TRBJ2-7	many	TRBV20-1
CASNVAGVGEQYF	TGTGCCAGCAACGTAGCGGGAGTGGGCGAGCAGTACTTC	TRBD2	TRBJ2-7	NA	TRBV12-3/TRBV12-4
CASSWGQGAWETQYF	TGTGCCAGCAGTTGGGGACAGGGGGCATGGGAGACCCAGTACTTC	TRBD1	TRBJ2-5	few	TRBV12-3/TRBV12-4
CASSLTGVGEAFF	TGTGCCAGCAGCTTGACAGGGGTGGGTGAAGCTTTCTTT	TRBD1	TRBJ1-1	many	TRBV5-6
CASSFWDRSNTGELFF	TGTGCCAGCAGTTTCTGGGACAGGAGTAACACCGGGGAGTTGTTTTTT	TRBD1	TRBJ2-2	NA	TRBV12-3/TRBV12-4
CASSPRSPYTDTQYF	TGTGCCAGCAGCCCCCGTAGCCCATACACAGATACGCAGTATTTT	NA	TRBJ2-3	few	TRBV7-9
CASSLGDRGFFHQETQYF	TGTGCCAGCAGCTTGGGGGACAGGGGGTTCTTTCACCAAGAGACCCAGTACTTC	TRBD1	TRBJ2-5	NA	TRBV5-6
CASSFRTGVNQETQYF	TGTGCCAGCAGTTTCCGGACAGGGGTGAATCAAGAGACCCAGTACTTC	TRBD1	TRBJ2-5	NA	TRBV28
CASSFDYQPQHF	TGTGCCAGCAGCTTTGACTATCAGCCCCAGCATTTT	NA	TRBJ1-5	few	TRBV7-2
CASRQGSSRGTEAFF	TGTGCCAGCAGACAGGGATCCTCCCGGGGCACTGAAGCTTTCTTT	NA	TRBJ1-1	NA	TRBV6-1
CASSLGPGSTTGELFF	TGCGCCAGCAGCTTGGGCCCGGGCTCTACAACCGGGGAGCTGTTTTTT	NA	TRBJ2-2	few	TRBV5-1
CASSIVVGALYEQYF	TGTGCCAGTAGTATAGTGGTAGGGGCGCTCTACGAGCAGTACTTC	NA	TRBJ2-7	NA	TRBV19
CASSQDPRGGTDTQYF	TGCGCCAGCAGCCAAGACCCGAGGGGGGGCACAGATACGCAGTATTTT	NA	TRBJ2-3	few	TRBV4-1
CASSWATGRYEQYF	TGTGCCAGCAGTTGGGCGACAGGGCGCTACGAGCAGTACTTC	TRBD1	TRBJ2-7	NA	TRBV28
CASSPSITDTQYF	TGTGCCAGCAGCCCTAGTATCACAGATACGCAGTATTTT	NA	TRBJ2-3	NA	TRBV7-9
CASSPTSGTSYNEQFF	TGCGCCAGCAGCCCGACTAGCGGAACCTCCTACAATGAGCAGTTCTTC	TRBD2	TRBJ2-1	many	TRBV5-1
CASRDSGSYNEQFF	TGTGCCAGCAGAGACTCTGGCTCCTACAATGAGCAGTTCTTC	NA	TRBJ2-1	many	TRBV12-3/TRBV12-4
CATKDTKPGTGVKQETQYF	TGTGCCACCAAAGATACGAAACCCGGGACAGGGGTCAAGCAAGAGACCCAGTACTTC	TRBD1	TRBJ2-5	few	TRBV15
CASSFSTGHSTDTQYF	TGCGCCAGCAGCTTCTCTACGGGACACAGCACAGATACGCAGTATTTT	NA	TRBJ2-3	NA	TRBV5-1
CSFQQGSEAFF	TGCAGCTTCCAGCAGGGGAGTGAAGCTTTCTTT	NA	TRBJ1-1	NA	TRBV29-1
CASSQEWVRTYNEQFF	TGTGCCAGCAGCCAAGAATGGGTCCGTACCTACAATGAGCAGTTCTTC	NA	TRBJ2-1	few	TRBV14
CASSQGTGPFNQPQHF	TGTGCCAGCAGCCAAGGTACAGGGCCTTTCAATCAGCCCCAGCATTTT	NA	TRBJ1-5	many	TRBV3-1
CASSLRGEGTDTQYF	TGTGCCAGCAGCCTCAGGGGTGAGGGCACAGATACGCAGTATTTT	NA	TRBJ2-3	NA	TRBV7-2
CASSLSPAPQGTEETQYF	TGTGCCAGCAGTTTATCTCCGGCCCCCCAGGGAACTGAGGAGACCCAGTACTTC	NA	TRBJ2-5	few	TRBV28
CASSLGGGQGWNEQYF	TGTGCCAGCAGCTTAGGGGGGGGACAGGGATGGAACGAGCAGTACTTC	TRBD1	TRBJ2-7	few	TRBV11-2
CASSFGRGGRDTQYF	TGTGCCAGCAGTTTTGGGCGGGGGGGCCGGGATACGCAGTATTTT	TRBD2	TRBJ2-3	NA	TRBV28
CASSQPRYSYNEQFF	TGTGCCAGCAGTCAGCCACGATACTCCTACAATGAGCAGTTCTTC	NA	TRBJ2-1	NA	TRBV28
CASSAGYGTEAFF	TGTGCCAGCAGCGCAGGGTACGGCACTGAAGCTTTCTTT	NA	TRBJ1-1	NA	TRBV12-3/TRBV12-4
CASSHPKRGGPYNEQFF	TGCGCCAGCAGCCACCCGAAGCGGGGGGGCCCCTACAATGAGCAGTTCTTC	TRBD2	TRBJ2-1	few	TRBV4-1
CASVGGAGGPLKDNEQFF	TGTGCCAGCGTTGGGGGCGCGGGAGGGCCGCTGAAAGACAATGAGCAGTTCTTC	TRBD2	TRBJ2-1	NA	TRBV6-5
CAITPGAKAEAFF	TGTGCCATCACTCCGGGGGCGAAGGCTGAAGCTTTCTTT	NA	TRBJ1-1	NA	TRBV10-3
CASSLKDPRDIYGYTF	TGTGCCAGCAGCTTGAAAGACCCCCGGGACATCTATGGCTACACCTTC	NA	TRBJ1-2	NA	TRBV7-9
CASMMLLAGGETQYF	TGTGCCAGCATGATGCTTCTGGCCGGCGGGGAGACCCAGTACTTC	NA	TRBJ2-5	few	TRBV28
CASSEEPGSSPLHF	TGTGCCAGCAGCGAAGAACCGGGCAGTTCACCCCTCCACTTT	NA	TRBJ1-6	few	TRBV9
CASSYRGGATNEKLFF	TGTGCCAGCAGTTACCGCGGAGGGGCAACTAATGAAAAACTGTTTTTT	NA	TRBJ1-4	NA	TRBV6-5
CASRPSAMNTEAFF	TGTGCCAGTAGGCCCTCAGCCATGAACACTGAAGCTTTCTTT	NA	TRBJ1-1	few	TRBV6-1
CATSREGWRGLFF	TGTGCCACCAGCAGAGAGGGGTGGCGGGGACTGTTTTTT	NA	TRBJ1-4	many	TRBV15
CASGRGQAYNEQFF	TGCGCCAGCGGCCGTGGGCAGGCCTACAATGAGCAGTTCTTC	NA	TRBJ2-1	NA	TRBV10-2
CASSPGQGRSNTGELFF	TGTGCCAGCAGTCCCGGACAGGGGCGATCGAACACCGGGGAGCTGTTTTTT	TRBD1	TRBJ2-2	many	TRBV12-3/TRBV12-4
CSADRLVPGDTQYF	TGCAGTGCTGACCGACTAGTCCCCGGGGATACGCAGTATTTT	NA	TRBJ2-3	many	TRBV20-1
CATSRVREGNYNEQFF	TGTGCCACCAGCAGAGTTCGGGAGGGGAATTACAATGAGCAGTTCTTC	TRBD2	TRBJ2-1	NA	TRBV15
CSAREASGSANTGELFF	TGCAGTGCTAGAGAGGCTAGCGGGAGCGCGAACACCGGGGAGCTGTTTTTT	TRBD2	TRBJ2-2	NA	TRBV20-1
CASSQRNPRGQETQYF	TGTGCCAGCAGCCAGAGGAACCCTAGGGGACAAGAGACCCAGTACTTC	NA	TRBJ2-5	NA	TRBV14
CASSDKLADGANVLTF	TGTGCCAGCAGTGATAAGCTAGCGGACGGGGCCAACGTCCTGACTTTC	TRBD2	TRBJ2-6	few	TRBV6-1
CASSLTPEGLGTDTQYF	TGCGCCAGCAGCCTCACTCCCGAGGGTTTGGGGACAGATACGCAGTATTTT	NA	TRBJ2-3	many	TRBV5-1
CASSLTAGSYSYEQYF	TGTGCCAGCAGCTTGACTGCGGGCAGCTACTCCTACGAGCAGTACTTC	NA	TRBJ2-7	NA	TRBV5-5
CATGSIQRERNTGELFF	TGTGCCACCGGGTCTATCCAGCGGGAGAGGAACACCGGGGAGCTGTTTTTT	TRBD2	TRBJ2-2	few	TRBV24-1
CATSPRLVWLTDTQYF	TGTGCCACCAGCCCTAGACTAGTCTGGCTCACGGATACGCAGTATTTT	NA	TRBJ2-3	few	TRBV15
CSARTTGAEMNTEAFF	TGCAGTGCTAGAACCACAGGGGCCGAAATGAACACTGAAGCTTTCTTT	TRBD1	TRBJ1-1	NA	TRBV20-1
CASSVDYLAIEQFF	TGTGCCAGCAGCGTAGATTATCTAGCGATTGAGCAGTTCTTC	NA	TRBJ2-1	few	TRBV5-4